A selection of T cell receptor beta chains follows, all from one sample in a study of siplizumab effects on memory and regulatory T cells. Sequenced by immunoSEQ multiplex PCR; TCRdb stores in-frame clones only, minus some. The sample records some 100,000 clones, roughly 96% being singletons. Sequencing was performed on naive CD4+ T cells sorted from blood. These receptor sequences come from a human donor in good health. The CDR3 runs from the conserved cysteine through the conserved F or W. The D gene is left open where the match is weak. Clone size, where shown, is once, few, many, or a class for clones that have expanded.

clone_size: -
v_call: TRBV30
d_call: TRBD1
j_call: TRBJ1-1
cdr3_aa: CAWSGLYRGETEAFF
cdr3_nt: TGTGCCTGGAGTGGGTTGTACAGGGGGGAGACTGAAGCTTTCTTT

clone_size: -
v_call: TRBV6-4
d_call: TRBD1
j_call: TRBJ1-1
cdr3_aa: CASSDRGLNTEAFF
cdr3_nt: TGTGCCAGCAGCGACAGGGGGTTGAACACTGAAGCTTTCTTT

clone_size: -
v_call: TRBV18
d_call: TRBD2
j_call: TRBJ2-1
cdr3_aa: CASSLLRTSGDNEQFF
cdr3_nt: TGTGCCAGCTCACTCCTTAGGACTAGCGGGGACAATGAGCAGTTCTTC

clone_size: -
v_call: TRBV5-1
d_call: -
j_call: TRBJ2-5
cdr3_aa: CASSLGTGETQYF
cdr3_nt: TGCGCCAGCAGCTTGGGGACCGGTGAGACCCAGTACTTC

clone_size: once
v_call: TRBV15
d_call: -
j_call: TRBJ1-4
cdr3_aa: CATSRALDPVGGEKLFF
cdr3_nt: TGTGCCACCAGCAGAGCCCTCGACCCAGTTGGGGGCGAAAAACTGTTTTTT

clone_size: -
v_call: TRBV28
d_call: -
j_call: TRBJ1-2
cdr3_aa: CASSRSGSYGYTF
cdr3_nt: TGTGCCAGCAGCCGATCAGGGAGTTATGGCTACACCTTC

clone_size: -
v_call: TRBV11-2
d_call: TRBD1
j_call: TRBJ1-1
cdr3_aa: CASSLSGTGNTEAFF
cdr3_nt: TGTGCCAGCAGCCTATCCGGGACAGGTAACACTGAAGCTTTCTTT

clone_size: once
v_call: TRBV28
d_call: TRBD1
j_call: TRBJ2-5
cdr3_aa: CASSKLGTATKQETQYF
cdr3_nt: TGTGCCAGCTCAAAATTGGGGACAGCGACTAAACAAGAGACCCAGTACTTC

clone_size: -
v_call: TRBV18
d_call: -
j_call: TRBJ1-1
cdr3_aa: CASSPEMNTEAFF
cdr3_nt: TGTGCCAGCTCACCAGAGATGAACACTGAAGCTTTCTTT

clone_size: -
v_call: TRBV5-1
d_call: -
j_call: TRBJ1-3
cdr3_aa: CASSLDVGTSGNTIYF
cdr3_nt: TGCGCCAGCAGCTTGGATGTCGGTACCTCTGGAAACACCATATATTTT

clone_size: -
v_call: TRBV10-1
d_call: -
j_call: TRBJ2-3
cdr3_aa: CASGSTDTQYF
cdr3_nt: TGCGCCAGCGGGTCAACAGATACGCAGTATTTT

clone_size: -
v_call: TRBV6-5
d_call: TRBD1
j_call: TRBJ1-6
cdr3_aa: CASSYSTLGQGTLHF
cdr3_nt: TGTGCCAGCAGTTACTCGACCCTGGGACAGGGCACCCTCCACTTT

clone_size: -
v_call: TRBV30
d_call: -
j_call: TRBJ2-6
cdr3_aa: CAWSLGKTGANVLTF
cdr3_nt: TGTGCCTGGAGCCTTGGGAAGACAGGGGCCAACGTCCTGACTTTC

clone_size: -
v_call: TRBV21-1
d_call: -
j_call: TRBJ2-1
cdr3_aa: CASTQTNRVHSYNEQFF
cdr3_nt: TGTGCCAGCACGCAGACAAACAGGGTCCACTCCTACAATGAGCAGTTCTTC

clone_size: -
v_call: TRBV29-1
d_call: -
j_call: TRBJ1-1
cdr3_aa: CSVEGRGRGAWDTEAFF
cdr3_nt: TGCAGCGTTGAAGGTCGGGGGCGGGGGGCTTGGGACACTGAAGCTTTCTTT

clone_size: -
v_call: TRBV19
d_call: TRBD2
j_call: TRBJ2-1
cdr3_aa: CASRGLAGGFDEQFF
cdr3_nt: TGTGCCAGTAGGGGACTAGCGGGGGGGTTCGATGAGCAGTTCTTC

clone_size: -
v_call: TRBV5-4
d_call: -
j_call: TRBJ2-5
cdr3_aa: CASSWGGRETQYF
cdr3_nt: TGTGCCAGCAGCTGGGGGGGCCGGGAGACCCAGTACTTC

clone_size: -
v_call: TRBV5-6
d_call: TRBD1
j_call: TRBJ1-3
cdr3_aa: CASSARTGSSGNTIYF
cdr3_nt: TGTGCCAGCAGCGCCAGGACAGGATCCTCTGGAAACACCATATATTTT

clone_size: -
v_call: TRBV19
d_call: -
j_call: TRBJ1-1
cdr3_aa: CASPRGATEAFF
cdr3_nt: TGTGCCAGCCCCAGGGGTGCCACTGAAGCTTTCTTT

clone_size: -
v_call: TRBV2
d_call: -
j_call: TRBJ2-4
cdr3_aa: CASIPGAKNIQYF
cdr3_nt: TGTGCCAGCATCCCGGGGGCCAAAAACATTCAGTACTTC

clone_size: -
v_call: TRBV7-2
d_call: -
j_call: TRBJ2-7
cdr3_aa: CASSLGQGGYEQYF
cdr3_nt: TGTGCCAGCAGTTTAGGTCAGGGGGGCTACGAGCAGTACTTC

clone_size: -
v_call: TRBV5-1
d_call: -
j_call: TRBJ1-2
cdr3_aa: CASSLVEGYGYTF
cdr3_nt: TGCGCCAGCAGCCTGGTCGAGGGGTATGGCTACACCTTC

clone_size: once
v_call: TRBV19
d_call: TRBD1
j_call: TRBJ1-2
cdr3_aa: CASSIISQGAIYGYTF
cdr3_nt: TGTGCCAGTAGTATCATCTCACAGGGGGCGATTTATGGCTACACCTTC

clone_size: -
v_call: TRBV19
d_call: -
j_call: TRBJ1-5
cdr3_aa: CASSGYEQPQHF
cdr3_nt: TGTGCCAGTTCAGGGTATGAACAGCCCCAGCATTTT

clone_size: few
v_call: TRBV7-2
d_call: -
j_call: TRBJ1-2
cdr3_aa: CASSLQGSGYTF
cdr3_nt: TGTGCCAGCAGCTTACAGGGTTCCGGCTACACCTTC

clone_size: -
v_call: TRBV18
d_call: -
j_call: TRBJ1-1
cdr3_aa: CASSPQGENTEAFF
cdr3_nt: TGTGCCAGCTCACCGCAGGGAGAGAACACTGAAGCTTTCTTT

clone_size: -
v_call: TRBV5-8
d_call: -
j_call: TRBJ1-2
cdr3_aa: CASSETGYGYTF
cdr3_nt: TGTGCCAGCAGCGAAACTGGTTATGGCTACACCTTC

clone_size: -
v_call: TRBV5-1
d_call: -
j_call: TRBJ2-3
cdr3_aa: CASSSGDFTDTQYF
cdr3_nt: TGCGCCAGCAGCTCGGGGGACTTCACAGATACGCAGTATTTT

clone_size: -
v_call: TRBV2
d_call: -
j_call: TRBJ2-7
cdr3_aa: CASTPYYLQGLSYEQYF
cdr3_nt: TGTGCCAGCACACCGTACTACCTTCAGGGTCTCTCCTACGAGCAGTACTTC

clone_size: -
v_call: TRBV2
d_call: -
j_call: TRBJ2-2
cdr3_aa: CASSENRNTGELFF
cdr3_nt: TGTGCCAGCAGTGAAAACAGGAACACCGGGGAGCTGTTTTTT

clone_size: -
v_call: TRBV28
d_call: -
j_call: TRBJ1-3
cdr3_aa: CASSLNGAGNTIYF
cdr3_nt: TGTGCCAGCAGTTTGAACGGGGCTGGAAACACCATATATTTT

clone_size: -
v_call: TRBV6-6
d_call: -
j_call: TRBJ2-1
cdr3_aa: CASSYRSGSSYNEQFF
cdr3_nt: TGTGCCAGCAGTTATCGTAGCGGTAGCTCCTACAATGAGCAGTTCTTC

clone_size: -
v_call: TRBV5-4
d_call: -
j_call: TRBJ2-2
cdr3_aa: CASSFGGSNTGELFF
cdr3_nt: TGTGCCAGCAGCTTTGGGGGGTCGAACACCGGGGAGCTGTTTTTT

clone_size: few
v_call: TRBV6-1
d_call: -
j_call: TRBJ1-6
cdr3_aa: CASSVSRAYYNSPLHF
cdr3_nt: TGTGCCAGCAGTGTATCCCGGGCCTACTATAATTCACCCCTCCACTTT

clone_size: -
v_call: TRBV10-1
d_call: -
j_call: TRBJ2-2
cdr3_aa: CASSERVVGELFF
cdr3_nt: TGCGCCAGCAGTGAGAGGGTCGTCGGGGAGCTGTTTTTT

clone_size: -
v_call: TRBV2
d_call: -
j_call: TRBJ1-1
cdr3_aa: CASTRREPYDKAFF
cdr3_nt: TGTGCCAGCACACGAAGGGAGCCCTACGATAAAGCTTTCTTT

clone_size: -
v_call: TRBV6-1
d_call: -
j_call: TRBJ2-5
cdr3_aa: CASSEETQYF
cdr3_nt: TGTGCCAGCAGTGAAGAGACCCAGTACTTC

clone_size: -
v_call: TRBV6-5
d_call: -
j_call: TRBJ2-1
cdr3_aa: CASSGRGPYNEQFF
cdr3_nt: TGTGCCAGCAGTGGCAGGGGACCCTACAATGAGCAGTTCTTC

clone_size: -
v_call: TRBV5-4
d_call: -
j_call: TRBJ1-2
cdr3_aa: CASSLPSIGVGYTF
cdr3_nt: TGTGCCAGCAGCTTGCCGTCTATTGGGGTCGGCTACACCTTC